A single count supports the clone carrying this TCR beta chain. V shed 2 bases and J 4 bases; nucleotides not matched to a gene: 0. This CDR3 spans 13 amino acids. Germline CDR1 is SNHLY and CDR2 is FYNNEI. Assay: immunoSEQ multiplex PCR; the TCRdb copy retains only in-frame clones and omits some. Of 80,000 or so clones detected, more than 80% appear once; the ten largest clones hold around 2.4%. The sample comes from a study of OX40 agonist ivuxolimab in advanced cancers. Study context: Among those enrolled, mean age was around 55 years (range about 23 to 79) and about 82% were male. Partial responses were observed in three patients, of whom one had hepatocellular carcinoma and two had cutaneous melanoma.

A history of autoimmune disease or systemic immunosuppression excluded patients. Blood was sampled at baseline, cycle 4 day 1, and cycle 7 day 1. The sequences come from CD4+ or CD8+ T cells sorted from blood, collected in a trial of the OX40 agonist ivuxolimab. This chain connects TRBV2 to TRBJ1-2; 8 nucleotides match TRBD1. The source of this sequence is an adult with an advanced solid tumor such as melanoma, head and neck, liver or kidney cancer. The DNA for the CDR3 is TGTGCCAGCAGTGAACAGGGGGCCTATGGCTACACCTTC. Translation gives CASSEQGAYGYTF.